The clone carrying this T cell receptor beta chain was detected ten times or more. Its antigen is undetermined. With 4 bases clipped from V and 8 bases from J, the junction kept 5 bases outside the gene matches. Germline CDR1 is WSHSY and CDR2 is SAAADI. This CDR3 region has 12 residues. These data come from a study of T cells after posttransplantation cyclophosphamide. Findings of the study overall: Blood and skin or GI T cell repertoires showed limited TRB overlap. After PTCy, TRB diversity resembled that of CNI/methotrexate controls. Later blood repertoires were often dominated by clones from the donor CD8+ memory compartment.

Cyclophosphamide on days +3 and +4 followed busulfan-fludarabine conditioning and a marrow graft. Assay: immunoSEQ multiplex PCR; the TCRdb copy retains only in-frame clones and omits some. Recorded here are roughly 16,000 clones, none singletons. The chain couples TRBV10-2 to TRBJ2-7, with 7 bases that match TRBD2. The clonotype originates from a female patient in her 30s who received an allogeneic stem cell transplant from a related donor, was CMV-positive, and had no GVHD. Part of the T cells may come from the graft donor. The sample consisted of PBMCs, taken after allogeneic stem cell transplant with posttransplant cyclophosphamide. The CDR3 coding sequence is TGCGCCAGCAGTGTTGGACTAGATCAGCAGTACTTC. Protein: CASSVGLDQQYF.